This T cell receptor beta chain was obtained from a study of shared clonotypes between healthy human individuals. Study background: Serving as donors were a couple of women and a few men, whose ages spanned 18 to 49. Study observations and caveats: In contrast to clonotypes shared by all four donors, non-shared clonotypes had lower generation probabilities.

About this clone: What it binds is not known.

Germline lookup yields CDR1 SGHDN and CDR2 FVKESK. The CDR3 loop spans 14 amino acids. The V end was cut by 3 bases, the J end by 7 bases, with 15 bases between. Deep-level running was used for the assay. Assay: immunoSEQ multiplex PCR; the TCRdb copy retains only in-frame clones and omits some. Counted here are some 660,000 clones, around 73% occurring once; the ten biggest clones make up 1.5% to 2%. The study drew all its donors from Caucasian adults living in Nashville, Tennessee. Sequenced input: memory CD4+ T cells sorted from blood. The subset here: CD45RA-negative fraction. The clonotype comes from a woman under 40 in good health. The chain couples TRBV14 to TRBJ1-1; unclear D gene. This CDR3 reads CASSHRRGSHEAFF. The CDR3 DNA reads as TGTGCCAGCAGCCATCGGAGAGGTTCCCATGAAGCTTTCTTT.